One and the same sample provided the 13 T cell receptor beta chains below, sequenced in a study of cytomegalovirus exposure and HLA in healthy donors. It was with 60 Vbeta and 13 Jbeta primers that the PCR ran. This table comes from immunoSEQ multiplex PCR, and its TCRdb copy is limited to in-frame clones, with some not included. This sample has tens of thousands of clones, with more than 70% found just once. Sequencing was done on a sample of PBMCs. The receptors here all came from a middle-aged man in good health and CMV-seronegative.

This chain joins TRBV28 and TRBJ1-5, with a weak D call TRBD1 (5 bases). This CDR3 region has 15 residues. With 4 bases removed from V and 4 bases from J, the gap between germline ends came to 14 bases. Looked up from germline, CDR1 is MDHEN and CDR2 is SYDVKM. The CDR3 DNA reads as TGTGCCAGCAGTTCTCCAATCGGGGGTAATCAGCCCCAGCATTTT. This translates into CASSSPIGGNQPQHF.

This clone was recorded only once. CDR3 sequence reads: CASSVGQGVSSPLHF. The CDR3 DNA reads as TGTGCCAGCAGCGTAGGGCAGGGGGTGAGCTCACCCCTCCACTTT. J is TRBJ1-6 and V is TRBV9; 7 nucleotides match TRBD1. The CDR3 covers 15 residues. V lost 0 bases, J lost 10 bases, and 7 bases stayed unmatched. The germline CDR1 and CDR2 sequences are SGDLS and YYNGEE.

The chain uses TRBV27 and TRBJ1-6; 7 nucleotides align to TRBD1. The CDR3 contains 13 residues. Germline assignment: CDR1 MNHEY and CDR2 SMNVEV (reference sequence). V was pared by 5 bases and J by 12 bases, with 7 bases of the junction left unmatched. Written as DNA, the CDR3 is TGTGCCAGCAGTAAACAGGGGCGAGTACCCCTCCACTTT. This encodes CASSKQGRVPLHF.

The J gene is TRBJ2-3, the V gene TRBV6-1; D call uncertain. V was cut by 2 bases and J by 6 bases, with 9 bases left in between. The germline V gene has CDR1 MNHNS and CDR2 SASEGT. This CDR3 comprises 13 residues. DNA for the CDR3: TGTGCCAGCAGTGAATTGTCAATGGATACGCAGTATTTT. As protein: CASSELSMDTQYF.

The V call is TRBV6-5, the J call TRBJ1-2, with D perhaps matching TRBD1 (5 bases). There are 15 residues in the CDR3. The V and J ends lost 6 bases and 2 bases respectively, with 16 bases between them. Per the germline V gene, CDR1 is MNHEY and CDR2 is SVGAGI. The CDR3 is CASSPHGTENYGYTF. In DNA form, the CDR3 reads TGTGCCAGCAGCCCACACGGGACTGAGAACTATGGCTACACCTTC.

This chain uses TRBV29-1 with TRBJ2-1, with D uncertain. CDR3 length: 15 residues. V was clipped by 6 bases and J by 5 bases, with 20 bases between them. Germline lookup yields CDR1 SQVTM and CDR2 ANQGSEA. CDR3 nucleotides: TGCAGCGTGGCTGCTGGCCAAGGAGCCAACAATGAGCAGTTCTTC. Its translation is CSVAAGQGANNEQFF.

This clone was observed a single time. The chain recombines TRBV7-2 with TRBJ1-5; D may be TRBD1 (6 bases). The length of the CDR3 is 15 residues. V lost 1 base, J lost 6 bases, and 13 bases lay in between. CDR1 and CDR2 from the germline V gene are SGHTA and FQGNSA. For the CDR3, the DNA is TGTGCCAGCAGCTTAGACGCAGGGGAGTTTCAGCCCCAGCATTTT. Its protein is CASSLDAGEFQPQHF.

A few counts support this clone. The V call is TRBV30, the J call TRBJ1-1; TRBD1 agrees at 9 bases. Losses at the gene ends were 8 bases for V and 1 base for J; bases not matched to a gene: 8. CDR1 is GTSNPN and CDR2 is SVGIG in the germline V gene (reference sequence). The CDR3 extends over 14 amino acids. In DNA form, the CDR3 reads TGTGCCCGCGACAGGGGGGAACAGAACACTGAAGCTTTCTTT. Amino acids: CARDRGEQNTEAFF.

This clone was observed once. The same CDR3 is also encoded by other DNA sequences in this sample. This chain links TRBV28 with TRBJ1-5; a possible D gene is TRBD1 (5 bases). This CDR3 is 13 amino acids long. Per the germline V gene, CDR1 is MDHEN and CDR2 is SYDVKM. The germline V and J ends were trimmed by 6 bases and 3 bases, with 9 bases remaining between them. For the CDR3, the DNA is TGTGCCAGCAGCCGGGACTTCAATCAGCCCCAGCATTTT. Translating gives CASSRDFNQPQHF.

The rearrangement joins TRBV19 to TRBJ2-7; possibly TRBD2 for D (7 bases). The germline V gene encodes CDR1 LNHDA and CDR2 SQIVND (reference sequence). This CDR3 comprises 15 residues. V was cut by 3 bases and J by 0 bases, with 12 bases left in between. CDR3 protein: CASSIGGQSSYEQYF. The CDR3 region has the DNA TGTGCCAGTAGTATCGGGGGGCAGAGCTCCTACGAGCAGTACTTC.

The rearrangement links TRBV10-3 to TRBJ2-5, with 7 nucleotides matching TRBD1. TRBJ2-7 matches the DNA end more closely, so the J call is doubtful. The CDR3 consists of 14 residues. CDR1 is ENHRY, CDR2 SYGVKD, per germline. CDR3 nucleotide sequence: TGTGCCATCAGTGCCGGACAGGACGTGCACGAGCAGTACTTC. Amino acids: CAISAGQDVHEQYF.

This sequence joins TRBV7-9 and TRBJ2-1; D perhaps matches TRBD1 (6 bases). CDR1 and CDR2 (germline): SEHNR, FQNEAQ (reference sequence). V lost 1 base, J lost 2 bases, and 9 bases lay in between. The length of the CDR3 is 15 residues. The CDR3 here is CASSLERTAYNEQFF. In DNA, the CDR3 is TGTGCCAGCAGCTTAGAAAGGACAGCCTACAATGAGCAGTTCTTC.

The gene calls are TRBV5-1 and TRBJ1-1; D might be TRBD1 (5 bases). The CDR3 spans 14 residues. Deletions cut 6 bases from V and 4 bases from J, with 16 bases between. Germline CDR1 is SGHRS and CDR2 is YFSETQ. CDR3 DNA sequence: TGCGCCAGCACAACGCGGGACGGGAGCACTGAAGCTTTCTTT. This sequence encodes CASTTRDGSTEAFF.